This T cell receptor (beta chain) was retrieved from a study of blood T cell repertoires in COVID-19. Study-wide background: The United States, Italy and Spain were the sources of the acute and convalescent COVID-19 samples.

Method: immunoSEQ multiplex PCR; TCRdb's copy keeps in-frame clones and lacks some. The data contain some 430,000 clones, 90% of them seen just once; the ten biggest clones take up approximately 0.55%. Germline V gene lookup returns CDR1 LGHDT and CDR2 YNNKEL (reference sequence). Trimming left V 8 bases short and J 2 bases short, with 15 bases between. The CDR3 has 14 residues. Enrolled through a virtual design, the participants were between roughly 18 and 100 years of age and came from around 25 US areas. Clinical history as reported by participants underpinned cohort assignment. Two negative PCRs, clearance, or symptom resolution characterized the recovered Cohort 3 donors.

The receptor was isolated from a man in his late teens or twenties who had recovered from COVID-19. Sequenced sample: PBMCs or T cells enriched from blood (not recorded which). This rearrangement joins TRBV3-1 (or the pseudogene TRBV3-2) to TRBJ1-1; a weak D match, TRBD1 (6 bases). In DNA form, the CDR3 reads TGTGCCAGCCGAACCGGGACAAGAAACACTGAAGCTTTCTTT. This encodes CASRTGTRNTEAFF.